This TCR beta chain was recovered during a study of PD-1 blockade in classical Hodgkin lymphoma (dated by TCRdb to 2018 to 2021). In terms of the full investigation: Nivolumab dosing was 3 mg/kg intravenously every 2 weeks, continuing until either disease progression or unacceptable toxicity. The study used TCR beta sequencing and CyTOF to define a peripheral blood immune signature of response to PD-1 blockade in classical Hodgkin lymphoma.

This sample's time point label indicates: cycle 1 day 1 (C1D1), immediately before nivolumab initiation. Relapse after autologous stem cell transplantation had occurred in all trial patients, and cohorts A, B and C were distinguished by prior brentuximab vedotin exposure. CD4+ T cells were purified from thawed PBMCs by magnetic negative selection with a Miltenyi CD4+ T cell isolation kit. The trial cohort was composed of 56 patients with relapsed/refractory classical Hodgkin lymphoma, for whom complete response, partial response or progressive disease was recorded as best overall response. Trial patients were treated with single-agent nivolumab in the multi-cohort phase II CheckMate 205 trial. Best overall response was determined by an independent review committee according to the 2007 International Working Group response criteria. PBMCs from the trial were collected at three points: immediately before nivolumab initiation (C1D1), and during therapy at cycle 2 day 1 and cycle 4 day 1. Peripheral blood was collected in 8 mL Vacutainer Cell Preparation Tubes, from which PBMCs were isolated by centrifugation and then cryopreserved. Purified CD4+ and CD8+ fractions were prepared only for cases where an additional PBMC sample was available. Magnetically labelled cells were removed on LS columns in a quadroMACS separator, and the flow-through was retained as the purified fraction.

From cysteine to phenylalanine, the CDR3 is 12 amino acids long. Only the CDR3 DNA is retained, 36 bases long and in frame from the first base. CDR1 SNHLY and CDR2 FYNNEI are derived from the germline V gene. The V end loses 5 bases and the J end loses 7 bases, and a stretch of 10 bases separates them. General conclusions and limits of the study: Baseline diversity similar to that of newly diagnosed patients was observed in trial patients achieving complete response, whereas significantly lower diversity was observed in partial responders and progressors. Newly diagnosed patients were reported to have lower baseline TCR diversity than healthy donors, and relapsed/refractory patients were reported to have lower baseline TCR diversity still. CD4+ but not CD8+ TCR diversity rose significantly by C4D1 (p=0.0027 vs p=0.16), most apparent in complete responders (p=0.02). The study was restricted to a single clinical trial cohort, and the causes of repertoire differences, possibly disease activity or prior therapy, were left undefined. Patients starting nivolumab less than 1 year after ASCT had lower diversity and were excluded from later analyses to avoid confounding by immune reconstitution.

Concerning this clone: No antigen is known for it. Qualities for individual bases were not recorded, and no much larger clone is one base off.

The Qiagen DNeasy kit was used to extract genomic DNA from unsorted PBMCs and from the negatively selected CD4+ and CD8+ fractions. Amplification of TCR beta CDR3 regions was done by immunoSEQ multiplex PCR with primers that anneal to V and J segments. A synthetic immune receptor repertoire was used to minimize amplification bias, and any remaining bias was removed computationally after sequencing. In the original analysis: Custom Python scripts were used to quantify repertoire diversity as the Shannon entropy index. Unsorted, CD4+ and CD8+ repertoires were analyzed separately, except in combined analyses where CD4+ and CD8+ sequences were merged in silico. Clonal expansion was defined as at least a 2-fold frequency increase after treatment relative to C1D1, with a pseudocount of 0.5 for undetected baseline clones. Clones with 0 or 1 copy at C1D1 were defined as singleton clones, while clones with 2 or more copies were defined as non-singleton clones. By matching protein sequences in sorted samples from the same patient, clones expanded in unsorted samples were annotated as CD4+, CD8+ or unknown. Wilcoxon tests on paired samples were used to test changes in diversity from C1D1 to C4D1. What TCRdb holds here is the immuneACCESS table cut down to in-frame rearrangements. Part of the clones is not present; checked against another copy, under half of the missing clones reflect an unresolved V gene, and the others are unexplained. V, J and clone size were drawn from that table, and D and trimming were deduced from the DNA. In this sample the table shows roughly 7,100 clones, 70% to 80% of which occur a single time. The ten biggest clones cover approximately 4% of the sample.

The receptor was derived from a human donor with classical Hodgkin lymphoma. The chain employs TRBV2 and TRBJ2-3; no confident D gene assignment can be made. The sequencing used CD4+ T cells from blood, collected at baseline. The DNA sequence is TGTGCCAGCAGTACGACGAAAAATACGCAGTATTTT. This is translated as CASSTTKNTQYF.